This paragraph covers one T cell receptor (beta chain) sequence. The data stem from a study of blood T cell repertoires in COVID-19. There are 18 residues in the CDR3. The germline V gene encodes CDR1 SEHNR and CDR2 FQNEAQ (reference sequence). V was clipped by 5 bases and J by 6 bases, with 25 bases between them. As originally analysed: By means of reference gene primer amplification, nucleated cell counts were estimated. This table comes from immunoSEQ multiplex PCR, and its TCRdb copy is limited to in-frame clones, with some not included. That table supplies the V and J calls and clone size; D and trimming were determined from the DNA. Of 30,000 to 45,000 clones in the sample, around 80% were seen once.

The receptor's source is a man aged 65 to 79 with acute or convalescent COVID-19. Specimen: peripheral blood. The rearrangement joins TRBV7-9 to TRBJ1-4, with D possibly matching TRBD1 (6 bases). This chain's CDR3 is CASSQLGLQRTDHEKLFF. The CDR3 nucleotides read TGTGCCAGCAGCCAGTTGGGTCTTCAACGGACAGATCATGAAAAACTGTTTTTT.